The rows below give T cell receptor beta chains drawn from one sample of a study of beta chain features in type 1 diabetes. Some clones are missing from TCRdb's copy, which holds only in-frame ones; the method was immunoSEQ multiplex PCR. The data show more than 300,000 clones, around 7.6% seen once. The sample comprised central memory CD4+ T cells from blood. Receptor source: a woman in her late teens or twenties in good health. CDR3s include the opening cysteine and the closing phenylalanine or tryptophan. Each record gives: D gene, J gene, clone size, V gene, CDR3 protein, CDR3 DNA. The D gene is left open where the match is weak. Size is stated for part of the rows, as once, few or many counts, or as a class when the clone is expanded.

D: NA; J: TRBJ2-3; size: NA; V: TRBV10-2; CDR3: CASSAVAATDTQYF; DNA: TGCGCCAGCAGTGCGGTAGCGGCCACAGATACGCAGTATTTT
D: TRBD2; J: TRBJ2-7; size: once; V: TRBV9; CDR3: CASSASGNSYEQYF; DNA: TGTGCCAGCAGCGCTAGCGGGAACTCCTACGAGCAGTACTTC
D: TRBD1; J: TRBJ2-1; size: few; V: TRBV5-6; CDR3: CASSPHGERQGNEQFF; DNA: TGTGCCAGCAGCCCACACGGAGAAAGACAGGGCAATGAGCAGTTCTTC
D: NA; J: TRBJ2-5; size: NA; V: TRBV28; CDR3: CASSAGGEETQYF; DNA: TGTGCCAGCTCTGCGGGTGGGGAAGAGACCCAGTACTTC
D: TRBD2; J: TRBJ2-1; size: few; V: TRBV15; CDR3: CATSRTSGKDEQFF; DNA: TGTGCCACCAGCAGAACTAGCGGGAAGGATGAGCAGTTCTTC
D: NA; J: TRBJ1-2; size: NA; V: TRBV5-1; CDR3: CASSLGGRSYGYTF; DNA: TGCGCCAGCAGCCTGGGCGGCAGGTCCTATGGCTACACCTTC
D: NA; J: TRBJ2-3; size: NA; V: TRBV11-2; CDR3: CASSFSYGKAADTQYF; DNA: TGTGCCAGCAGCTTCTCTTACGGGAAGGCTGCAGATACGCAGTATTTT
D: NA; J: TRBJ2-1; size: NA; V: TRBV7-9; CDR3: CASSLDGGTYNEQFF; DNA: TGTGCCAGCAGCTTGGATGGCGGGACCTACAATGAGCAGTTCTTC
D: NA; J: TRBJ1-2; size: few; V: TRBV15; CDR3: CATSIPGLLSYGYTF; DNA: TGTGCCACCAGCATCCCGGGGCTTCTGAGCTATGGCTACACCTTC
D: TRBD1; J: TRBJ1-4; size: NA; V: TRBV5-1; CDR3: CASSSRTGDEKLFF; DNA: TGCGCCAGCAGCTCTAGGACAGGGGATGAAAAACTGTTTTTT
D: NA; J: TRBJ2-6; size: few; V: TRBV4-3; CDR3: CASSAFPNRLGVPSGANVLTF; DNA: TGCGCCAGCAGTGCCTTTCCTAACCGGCTCGGGGTTCCCTCTGGGGCCAACGTCCTGACTTTC
D: NA; J: TRBJ2-5; size: NA; V: TRBV29-1; CDR3: CSVSNGGTQYF; DNA: TGCAGCGTTAGCAACGGGGGGACCCAGTACTTC
D: TRBD2; J: TRBJ2-3; size: NA; V: TRBV4-3; CDR3: CASSQEIPRTSRSTDTQYF; DNA: TGCGCCAGCAGCCAAGAAATCCCTCGGACTAGCAGGAGCACAGATACGCAGTATTTT
D: NA; J: TRBJ1-1; size: many; V: TRBV5-4; CDR3: CASSYTTGRNTEAFF; DNA: TGTGCCAGCAGCTACACCACAGGGAGGAACACTGAAGCTTTCTTT
D: TRBD1; J: TRBJ2-5; size: NA; V: TRBV11-2; CDR3: CASSLGRGQDQETQYF; DNA: TGTGCCAGCAGCTTAGGCCGCGGACAGGACCAAGAGACCCAGTACTTC
D: NA; J: TRBJ1-4; size: few; V: TRBV18; CDR3: CASSPRGNEKLFF; DNA: TGTGCCAGCTCACCACGGGGTAATGAAAAACTGTTTTTT
D: NA; J: TRBJ1-1; size: NA; V: TRBV7-8; CDR3: CASSPRLAGTEAFF; DNA: TGTGCCAGCAGCCCCCGTTTGGCGGGCACTGAAGCTTTCTTT
D: TRBD2; J: TRBJ2-1; size: few; V: TRBV18; CDR3: CASSPLGRGNEQFF; DNA: TGTGCCAGCTCACCCTTAGGGCGGGGGAATGAGCAGTTCTTC
D: NA; J: TRBJ1-5; size: few; V: TRBV29-1; CDR3: CSVGGSNQPQHF; DNA: TGCAGCGTTGGAGGGAGTAATCAGCCCCAGCATTTT
D: NA; J: TRBJ2-7; size: few; V: TRBV28; CDR3: CASSWDRSYEQYF; DNA: TGTGCCAGCAGTTGGGACCGGTCCTACGAGCAGTACTTC
D: NA; J: TRBJ2-2; size: NA; V: TRBV5-1; CDR3: CASSLGQRNTGELFF; DNA: TGCGCCAGCAGCTTGGGACAGAGGAACACCGGGGAGCTGTTTTTT
D: NA; J: TRBJ2-7; size: many; V: TRBV28; CDR3: CASSLAGREQYF; DNA: TGTGCCAGCAGCCTCGCGGGGCGAGAGCAGTACTTC
D: TRBD2; J: TRBJ2-1; size: NA; V: TRBV29-1; CDR3: CSVVPGARSGSHNEQFF; DNA: TGCAGCGTTGTTCCCGGGGCCCGTAGCGGGAGCCACAATGAGCAGTTCTTC
D: NA; J: TRBJ2-1; size: NA; V: TRBV2; CDR3: CASTVLSSYNEQFF; DNA: TGTGCCAGCACTGTCTTAAGCTCCTACAATGAGCAGTTCTTC
D: NA; J: TRBJ2-1; size: NA; V: TRBV7-3; CDR3: CASSYTGRSSEQFF; DNA: TGTGCCAGCAGCTATACAGGCAGGAGCAGTGAGCAGTTCTTC
D: TRBD1; J: TRBJ1-3; size: NA; V: TRBV28; CDR3: CASSSTGQGNGNTIYF; DNA: TGTGCCAGCAGTTCGACCGGACAGGGGAACGGAAACACCATATATTTT
D: NA; J: TRBJ2-7; size: NA; V: TRBV5-4; CDR3: CASSKGGVSDEQYF; DNA: TGTGCCAGCAGCAAGGGGGGAGTAAGTGACGAGCAGTACTTC
D: NA; J: TRBJ2-5; size: few; V: TRBV18; CDR3: CASSPQGLEETQYF; DNA: TGTGCCAGCTCACCACAGGGATTGGAAGAGACCCAGTACTTC
D: NA; J: TRBJ2-7; size: few; V: TRBV28; CDR3: CASRQGTYEQYF; DNA: TGTGCCAGCAGGCAGGGGACCTACGAGCAGTACTTC
D: NA; J: TRBJ1-2; size: NA; V: TRBV4-2; CDR3: CASSQDASSDSLNYGYTF; DNA: TGTGCCAGCAGCCAAGACGCAAGTTCTGACAGTCTCAACTATGGCTACACCTTC
D: TRBD1; J: TRBJ1-4; size: NA; V: TRBV7-8; CDR3: CASSLTQGQGEKLFF; DNA: TGTGCCAGCAGCTTAACACAGGGGCAGGGGGAAAAACTGTTTTTT
D: NA; J: TRBJ1-1; size: NA; V: TRBV27; CDR3: CASSFTLNTEAFF; DNA: TGTGCCAGCAGTTTTACACTGAACACTGAAGCTTTCTTT
D: NA; J: TRBJ2-7; size: NA; V: TRBV5-4; CDR3: CASSLVETTYVVEQYF; DNA: TGTGCCAGCAGTTTGGTCGAGACTACTTATGTGGTCGAGCAGTACTTC
D: TRBD2; J: TRBJ2-5; size: NA; V: TRBV14; CDR3: CASSQESSGAKYF; DNA: TGTGCCAGCAGCCAAGAGAGTAGCGGGGCCAAGTACTTC
D: NA; J: TRBJ2-5; size: NA; V: TRBV29-1; CDR3: CSVPASALQETQYF; DNA: TGCAGCGTTCCAGCTAGCGCCCTACAAGAGACCCAGTACTTC
D: NA; J: TRBJ1-1; size: NA; V: TRBV29-1; CDR3: CSVGQAGGTEAFF; DNA: TGCAGCGTTGGACAGGCGGGAGGCACTGAAGCTTTCTTT
D: NA; J: TRBJ1-5; size: few; V: TRBV2; CDR3: CASRPGLSNQPQHF; DNA: TGTGCCAGCAGACCCGGCCTTAGCAATCAGCCCCAGCATTTT
D: TRBD1; J: TRBJ2-7; size: NA; V: TRBV28; CDR3: CASQDRGRHEQYF; DNA: TGTGCCAGTCAAGACAGGGGGCGCCACGAGCAGTACTTC
D: NA; J: TRBJ2-7; size: NA; V: TRBV7-8; CDR3: CASSGRTPYEQYF; DNA: TGTGCCAGCAGCGGTCGGACACCTTACGAGCAGTACTTC
D: TRBD2; J: TRBJ2-1; size: few; V: TRBV28; CDR3: CASSSGSNNEQFF; DNA: TGTGCCAGCTCTAGCGGGAGTAACAATGAGCAGTTCTTC
D: NA; J: TRBJ2-2; size: few; V: TRBV25-1; CDR3: CASSDPAGPTGELFF; DNA: TGTGCCAGCAGTGATCCGGCAGGGCCCACCGGGGAGCTGTTTTTT
D: TRBD2; J: TRBJ2-3; size: few; V: TRBV28; CDR3: CASSFLPTSGSADTQYF; DNA: TGTGCCAGCAGTTTTCTCCCGACTAGCGGGAGTGCAGATACGCAGTATTTT
D: NA; J: TRBJ1-2; size: few; V: TRBV5-5; CDR3: CASSLSGVYGYTF; DNA: TGTGCCAGCAGCTTATCAGGGGTGTATGGCTACACCTTC
D: TRBD2; J: TRBJ2-1; size: NA; V: TRBV7-3; CDR3: CASSTHPTSLIGNEQFF; DNA: TGTGCCAGCAGCACCCACCCGACTAGCCTCATAGGTAATGAGCAGTTCTTC
D: NA; J: TRBJ2-1; size: NA; V: TRBV20-1; CDR3: CRPILYNEQFF; DNA: TGCAGGCCCATCCTATACAATGAGCAGTTCTTC
D: NA; J: TRBJ1-5; size: many; V: TRBV15; CDR3: CATSRAGWAYQPQHF; DNA: TGTGCCACCAGCAGAGCAGGGTGGGCTTATCAGCCCCAGCATTTT
D: NA; J: TRBJ2-1; size: NA; V: TRBV11-3; CDR3: CASSLGQVYGDEQFF; DNA: TGTGCCAGCAGCTTAGGGCAGGTTTATGGGGATGAGCAGTTCTTC
D: TRBD2; J: TRBJ2-7; size: NA; V: TRBV28; CDR3: CASSFTSSGSDEQYF; DNA: TGTGCCAGCAGTTTTACCTCTAGCGGGAGTGACGAGCAGTACTTC
D: TRBD1; J: TRBJ2-3; size: few; V: TRBV10-3; CDR3: CATGQGYDTQYF; DNA: TGTGCCACCGGACAGGGGTACGATACGCAGTATTTT
D: NA; J: TRBJ1-1; size: few; V: TRBV19; CDR3: CASSIDLSAEAFF; DNA: TGTGCCAGTAGTATAGATCTAAGTGCCGAAGCTTTCTTT
D: NA; J: TRBJ1-1; size: NA; V: TRBV18; CDR3: CASSPPSSNTEAFF; DNA: TGTGCCAGCTCACCACCAAGCTCTAACACTGAAGCTTTCTTT
D: NA; J: TRBJ2-5; size: NA; V: TRBV7-6; CDR3: CASSFPVGQNQETQYF; DNA: TGTGCCAGCAGCTTCCCCGTAGGGCAGAACCAAGAGACCCAGTACTTC
D: NA; J: TRBJ2-5; size: few; V: TRBV5-5; CDR3: CASSLWASAIQETQYF; DNA: TGTGCCAGCAGCTTGTGGGCCAGTGCTATCCAAGAGACCCAGTACTTC
D: TRBD2; J: TRBJ2-7; size: NA; V: TRBV4-2; CDR3: CASSQELAGVFPDLYEQYF; DNA: TGTGCCAGCAGCCAAGAATTGGCGGGAGTGTTCCCCGACCTCTACGAGCAGTACTTC
D: NA; J: TRBJ2-2; size: NA; V: TRBV7-8; CDR3: CASSLAPGNSGELFF; DNA: TGTGCCAGCAGCTTAGCTCCAGGGAACTCCGGGGAGCTGTTTTTT